This TCR beta chain was sequenced in a study of blood T cell repertoires in COVID-19. Study in general: The United States, Italy and Spain were the sources of the acute and convalescent COVID-19 samples. The cDNA or gDNA used as material had been derived from T cells, B-cell-depleted T cells, or PBMCs.

The repertoire was sequenced with immunoSEQ multiplex PCR; TCRdb's copy has only in-frame clones and lacks some. Of 90,000 or so clones in the sample, over 70% were seen once. Trimming removed 5 bases from V and 2 bases from J; junction bases left unmatched: 8. The V gene's germline CDR1 is LGHDT and CDR2 YNNKEL (reference sequence). The length of the CDR3 is 17 residues. This TCR was recovered from an elderly man with active or convalescent COVID-19. The rearrangement joins TRBV3-1 (or the pseudogene TRBV3-2) to TRBJ2-6, with 8 bases lining up with TRBD1. The material sequenced was peripheral blood. CDR3 region: CASSEDRVLPGANVLTF. CDR3 nucleotide sequence: TGTGCCAGCAGCGAGGACAGGGTGCTTCCTGGGGCCAACGTCCTGACTTTC.